This record looks at one T cell receptor beta chain sequence and its context. These data come from a study of cytomegalovirus exposure and HLA in healthy donors. J was trimmed by 6 bases and V by 2 bases; bases with no gene match: 7. This CDR3 is 15 amino acids long. CDR1 and CDR2 (germline): SGHNT, YYREEE (reference sequence). Use of 60 Vbeta and 13 Jbeta primers characterized the PCR. The data were produced by immunoSEQ multiplex PCR, yet TCRdb's version contains in-frame clones alone and is incomplete. The table shows about 160,000 clones, with about four fifths occurring only once. The material sequenced was PBMCs. The receptor's source is a woman in her twenties or thirties in good health and CMV-seropositive. The rearrangement links TRBV5-4 to TRBJ2-3; 9 positions agree with TRBD2. The CDR3 sequence is CASSFGGGASDTQYF. CDR3 sequence (DNA): TGTGCCAGCAGCTTTGGCGGGGGGGCCAGCGATACGCAGTATTTT.